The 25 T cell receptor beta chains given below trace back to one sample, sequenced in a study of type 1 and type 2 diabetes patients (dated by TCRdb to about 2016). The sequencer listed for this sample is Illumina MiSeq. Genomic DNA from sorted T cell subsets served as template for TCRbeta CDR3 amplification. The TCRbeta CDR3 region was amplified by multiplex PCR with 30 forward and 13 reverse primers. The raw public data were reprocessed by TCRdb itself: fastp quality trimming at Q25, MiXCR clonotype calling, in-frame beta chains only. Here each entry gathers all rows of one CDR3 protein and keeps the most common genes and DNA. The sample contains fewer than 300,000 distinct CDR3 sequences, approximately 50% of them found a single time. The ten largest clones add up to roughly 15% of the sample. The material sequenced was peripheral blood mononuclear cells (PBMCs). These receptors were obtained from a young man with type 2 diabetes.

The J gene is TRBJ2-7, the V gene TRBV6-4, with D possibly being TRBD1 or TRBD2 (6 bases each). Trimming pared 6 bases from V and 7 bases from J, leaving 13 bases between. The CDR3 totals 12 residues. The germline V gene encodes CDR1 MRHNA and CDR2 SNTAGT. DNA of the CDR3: TGTGCCAGCAGCGGGGGCCCGGGGGAGCAGTACTTC. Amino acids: CASSGGPGEQYF.

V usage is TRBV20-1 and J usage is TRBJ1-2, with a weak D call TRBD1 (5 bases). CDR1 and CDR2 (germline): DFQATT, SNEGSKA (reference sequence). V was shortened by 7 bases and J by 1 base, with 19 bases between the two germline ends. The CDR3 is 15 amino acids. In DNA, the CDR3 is TGCAGTGTACATACACGGCAGGGACTTAACTATGGCTACACCTTC. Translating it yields CSVHTRQGLNYGYTF.

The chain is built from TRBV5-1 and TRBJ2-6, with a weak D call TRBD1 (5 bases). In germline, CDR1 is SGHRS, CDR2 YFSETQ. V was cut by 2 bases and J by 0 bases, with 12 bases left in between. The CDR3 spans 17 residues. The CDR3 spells CASSFTDTFSGANVLTF. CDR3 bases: TGCGCCAGCAGCTTCACGGACACATTCTCTGGGGCCAACGTCCTGACTTTC.

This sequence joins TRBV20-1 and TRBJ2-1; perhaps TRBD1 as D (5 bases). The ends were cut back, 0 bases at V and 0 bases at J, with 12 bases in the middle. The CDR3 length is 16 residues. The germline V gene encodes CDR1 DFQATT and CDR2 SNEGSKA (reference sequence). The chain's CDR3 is CSARDYAQGSYNEQFF. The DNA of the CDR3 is TGCAGTGCTAGAGATTACGCGCAGGGCTCCTACAATGAGCAGTTCTTC.

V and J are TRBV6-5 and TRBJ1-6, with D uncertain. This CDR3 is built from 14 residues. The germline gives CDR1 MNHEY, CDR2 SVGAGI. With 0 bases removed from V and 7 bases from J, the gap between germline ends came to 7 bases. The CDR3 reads CASSYSTWNSPLHF. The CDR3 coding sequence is TGTGCCAGCAGTTACTCTACGTGGAATTCACCCCTCCACTTT.

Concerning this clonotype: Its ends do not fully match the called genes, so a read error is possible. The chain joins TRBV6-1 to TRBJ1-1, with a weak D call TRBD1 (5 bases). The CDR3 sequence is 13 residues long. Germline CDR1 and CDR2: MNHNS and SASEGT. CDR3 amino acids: CASSLTVNTKAFF. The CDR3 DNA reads TGTGCCAGCAGTCTGACAGTGAACACTAAAGCTTTCTTT.

DNA of the CDR3: TGTGCCAGCAGCTTCGGGACAGGGGGATACGAGCAGTACTTC. Translation gives CASSFGTGGYEQYF. The genes are TRBV7-7 and TRBJ2-7; 11 nucleotides match TRBD1. V lost 3 bases and J lost 4; bases outside the gene matches: 2. CDR1 and CDR2 from the germline V gene are SSHAT and FNYEAQ (reference sequence). The CDR3 is 14 amino acids.

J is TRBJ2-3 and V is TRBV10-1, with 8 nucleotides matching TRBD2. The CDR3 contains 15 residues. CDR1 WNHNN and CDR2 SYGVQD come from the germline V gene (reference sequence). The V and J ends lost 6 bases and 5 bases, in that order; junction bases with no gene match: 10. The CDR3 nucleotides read TGCGCCAGCAGCGATAGCGGGGCGACACGAGATACGCAGTATTTT. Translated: CASSDSGATRDTQYF.

CDR3 sequence (DNA): TGTGCCAGCAGCTTCGTATTCACTGAAGCTTTCTTT. Amino acid sequence: CASSFVFTEAFF. The chain links TRBV11-2 to TRBJ1-1; no clear D gene. Trimming stripped 3 bases from V and 4 bases from J, with 6 bases between. Germline V gene sequence: CDR1 SGHAT, CDR2 FQNNGV. This CDR3 comprises 12 residues. Full variable domain (rest looked up from reference TRBV11-2 and TRBJ1-1): EAGVAQSPRYKIIEKRQSVAFWCNPISGHATLYWYQQILGQGPKLLIQFQNNGVVDDSQLPKDRFSAERLKGVDSTLKIQPAKLEDSAVYLCASSFVFTEAFFGQGTRLTVV.

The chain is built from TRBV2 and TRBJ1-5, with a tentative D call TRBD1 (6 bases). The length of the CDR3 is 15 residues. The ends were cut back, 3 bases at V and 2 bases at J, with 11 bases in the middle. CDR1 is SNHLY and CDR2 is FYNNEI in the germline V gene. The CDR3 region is CASSDPGEGNQPQHF. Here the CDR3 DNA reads TGTGCCAGCAGTGACCCAGGGGAGGGCAATCAGCCCCAGCATTTT.

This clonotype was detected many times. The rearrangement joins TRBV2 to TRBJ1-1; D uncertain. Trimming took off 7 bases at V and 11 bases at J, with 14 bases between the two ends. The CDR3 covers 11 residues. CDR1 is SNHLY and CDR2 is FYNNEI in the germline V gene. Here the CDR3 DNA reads TGTGCCAGCAATAGCGGGTTTGGGGCTTTCTTT. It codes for CASNSGFGAFF.

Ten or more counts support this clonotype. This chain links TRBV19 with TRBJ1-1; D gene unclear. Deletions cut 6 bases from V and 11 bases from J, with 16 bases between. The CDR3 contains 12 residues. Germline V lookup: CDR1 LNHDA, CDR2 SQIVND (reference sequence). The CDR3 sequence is CASSRASGGAFF. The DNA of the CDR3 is TGTGCCAGTAGCCGCGCTTCGGGAGGGGCTTTCTTT.

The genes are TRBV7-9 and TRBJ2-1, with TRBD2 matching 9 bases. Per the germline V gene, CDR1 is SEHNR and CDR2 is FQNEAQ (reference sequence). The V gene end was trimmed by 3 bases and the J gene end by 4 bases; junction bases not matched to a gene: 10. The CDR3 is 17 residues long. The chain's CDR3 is CASSLASGTTGYNEQFF. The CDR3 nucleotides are TGTGCCAGCAGCTTGGCTAGCGGGACCACCGGGTACAATGAGCAGTTCTTC.

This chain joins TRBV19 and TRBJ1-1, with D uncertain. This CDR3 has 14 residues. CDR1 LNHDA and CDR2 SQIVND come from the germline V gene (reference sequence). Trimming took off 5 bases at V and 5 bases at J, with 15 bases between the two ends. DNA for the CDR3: TGTGCCAGTAGTGCCTACTCTAGAAGAACTGAAGCTTTCTTT. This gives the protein CASSAYSRRTEAFF.

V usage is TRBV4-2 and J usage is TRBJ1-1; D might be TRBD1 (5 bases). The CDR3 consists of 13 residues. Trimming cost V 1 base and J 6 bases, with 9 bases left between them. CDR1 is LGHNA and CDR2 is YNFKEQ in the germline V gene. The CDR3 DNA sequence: TGTGCCAGCAGCCAAGTAGGGGTCTCTGAAGCTTTCTTT. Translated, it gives CASSQVGVSEAFF.

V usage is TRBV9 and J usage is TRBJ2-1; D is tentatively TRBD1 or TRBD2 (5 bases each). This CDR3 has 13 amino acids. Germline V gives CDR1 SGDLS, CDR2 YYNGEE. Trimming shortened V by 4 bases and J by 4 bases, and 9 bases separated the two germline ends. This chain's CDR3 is CASSPEGYNEQFF. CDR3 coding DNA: TGTGCCAGCAGCCCTGAGGGGTACAATGAGCAGTTCTTC. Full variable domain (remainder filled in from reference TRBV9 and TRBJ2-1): DSGVTQTPKHLITATGQRVTLRCSPRSGDLSVYWYQQSLDQGLQFLIQYYNGEERAKGNILERFSAQQFPDLHSELNLSSLELGDSALYFCASSPEGYNEQFFGPGTRLTVL.

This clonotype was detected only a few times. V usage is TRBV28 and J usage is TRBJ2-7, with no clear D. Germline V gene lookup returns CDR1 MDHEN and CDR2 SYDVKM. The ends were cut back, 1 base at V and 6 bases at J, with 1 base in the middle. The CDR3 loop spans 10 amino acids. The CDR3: CASSLSEQYF. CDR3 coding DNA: TGTGCCAGCAGTTTATCCGAGCAGTACTTC. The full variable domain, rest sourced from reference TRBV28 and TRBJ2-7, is DVKVTQSSRYLVKRTGEKVFLECVQDMDHENMFWYRQDPGLGLRLIYFSYDVKMKEKGDIPEGYSVSREKKERFSLILESASTNQTSMYLCASSLSEQYFGPGTRLTVT.

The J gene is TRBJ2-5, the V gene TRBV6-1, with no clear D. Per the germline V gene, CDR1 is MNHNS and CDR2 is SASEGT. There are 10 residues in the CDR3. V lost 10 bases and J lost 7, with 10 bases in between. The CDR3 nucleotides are TGTGCCACCCAAGTGGGGACCCAGTACTTC. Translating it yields CATQVGTQYF.

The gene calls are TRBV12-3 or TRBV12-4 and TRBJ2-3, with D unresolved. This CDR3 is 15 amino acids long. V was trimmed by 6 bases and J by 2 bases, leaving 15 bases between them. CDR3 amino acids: CASRPRAVLTDTQYF. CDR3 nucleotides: TGTGCCAGCAGGCCCCGGGCCGTCCTCACAGATACGCAGTATTTT.

CDR3 amino acids: CASSQSPGTNYGYTF. Here the CDR3 DNA reads TGCGCCAGCAGCCAATCACCAGGAACTAACTATGGCTACACCTTC. The rearrangement uses TRBV4-3 and TRBJ1-2, with D unclear. CDR1 and CDR2 from the germline V gene are LGHNA and YSLEER. Trimming left V 2 bases short and J 0 bases short, with 10 bases between. The CDR3 is made up of 15 amino acids.

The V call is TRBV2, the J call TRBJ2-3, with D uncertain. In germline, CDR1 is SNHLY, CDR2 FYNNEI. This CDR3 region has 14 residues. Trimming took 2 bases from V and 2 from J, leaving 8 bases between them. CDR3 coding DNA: TGTGCCAGCAGTGAATTTCCGAACACAGATACGCAGTATTTT. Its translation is CASSEFPNTDTQYF.

CDR3 sequence (DNA): TGTGCCAGCACCCATCGATGGGCGCCCAATTCACCCCTCCACTTT. Translating gives CASTHRWAPNSPLHF. The chain recombines TRBV27 with TRBJ1-6; D unclear. The length of the CDR3 is 15 residues. Between the trimmed V and J ends, which lost 7 bases and 7 bases, there was a span of 17 bases. Germline CDR1 is MNHEY and CDR2 is SMNVEV (reference sequence).

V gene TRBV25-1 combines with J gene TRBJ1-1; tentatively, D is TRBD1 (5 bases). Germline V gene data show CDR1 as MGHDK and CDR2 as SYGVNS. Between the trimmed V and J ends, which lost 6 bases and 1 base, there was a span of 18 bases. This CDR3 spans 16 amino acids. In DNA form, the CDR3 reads TGTGCCAGCAGGCACCACCACGGGACGGCGAACACTGAAGCTTTCTTT. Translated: CASRHHHGTANTEAFF. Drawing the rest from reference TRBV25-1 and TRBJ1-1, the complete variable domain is EADIYQTPRYLVIGTGKKITLECSQTMGHDKMYWYQQDPGMELHLIHYSYGVNSTEKGDLSSESTVSRIRTEHFPLTLESARPSHTSQYLCASRHHHGTANTEAFFGQGTRLTVV.

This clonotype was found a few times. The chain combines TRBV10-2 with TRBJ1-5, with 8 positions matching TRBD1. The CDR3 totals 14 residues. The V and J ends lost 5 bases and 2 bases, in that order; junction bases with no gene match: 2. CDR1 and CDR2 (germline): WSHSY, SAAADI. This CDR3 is CASSSTGGNQPQHF. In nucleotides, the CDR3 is TGCGCCAGCAGTTCGACAGGGGGCAATCAGCCCCAGCATTTT.

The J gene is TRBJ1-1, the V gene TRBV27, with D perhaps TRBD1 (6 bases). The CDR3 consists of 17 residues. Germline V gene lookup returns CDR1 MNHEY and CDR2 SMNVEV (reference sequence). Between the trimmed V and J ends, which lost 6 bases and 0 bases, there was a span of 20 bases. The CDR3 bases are TGTGCCAGCAGACCCGCGACGGGACATACTATGAACACTGAAGCTTTCTTT. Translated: CASRPATGHTMNTEAFF.